A selection of T cell receptor beta chains follows, all from one sample in a study of blood T cell repertoires in COVID-19. TCRdb keeps only in-frame clones here, not all; method: immunoSEQ multiplex PCR. The repertoire includes fewer than 250,000 clones, almost 85% of them detected once, and 9.1% sits in the top ten. The sample comprised PBMCs or T cells enriched from blood (not recorded which). Receptors were obtained from a woman in her forties or fifties with acute COVID-19. CDR3s include the opening cysteine and the closing phenylalanine or tryptophan. Each record gives: J gene, V gene, clone size, D gene, CDR3 protein, CDR3 DNA. The D gene is left open where the match is weak. A row's size may be missing; if present it is once, few, many or a size class.

TRBJ1-5	TRBV18	NA	NA	CASSRDGRGNQPQHF	TGTGCCAGCTCACGGGATGGACGGGGGAATCAGCCCCAGCATTTT
TRBJ1-5	TRBV15	once	NA	CATSRDQNSNQPQHF	TGTGCCACCAGCAGAGATCAAAATAGCAATCAGCCCCAGCATTTT
TRBJ2-1	TRBV11-2	NA	TRBD2	CASTTLAGGTYNEQFF	TGTGCCAGCACCACACTAGCGGGGGGGACCTACAATGAGCAGTTCTTC
TRBJ2-5	TRBV3-1/TRBV3-2	NA	TRBD2	CASSQEGGSGGARETQYF	TGTGCCAGCAGCCAAGAAGGAGGTAGCGGGGGGGCCCGGGAGACCCAGTACTTC
TRBJ1-1	TRBV19	once	NA	CASSGGNGFNTEAFF	TGTGCCAGTAGTGGGGGCAACGGATTTAACACTGAAGCTTTCTTT
TRBJ1-4	TRBV30	NA	NA	CAWSLRVNEKLFF	TGTGCCTGGAGTCTCAGGGTGAATGAAAAACTGTTTTTT
TRBJ1-3	TRBV7-2	NA	NA	CASSPGGPMRNTIYF	TGTGCCAGCAGCCCTGGCGGTCCGATGAGGAACACCATATATTTT
TRBJ2-3	TRBV20-1	NA	NA	CSASGEGSTDTQYF	TGCAGTGCTAGTGGTGAGGGTAGCACAGATACGCAGTATTTT
TRBJ2-1	TRBV19	once	TRBD1	CAAGQGISYNEQFF	TGTGCCGCTGGACAGGGGATCTCCTACAATGAGCAGTTCTTC
TRBJ1-1	TRBV5-1	NA	NA	CASSLGVQMNTEAFF	TGCGCCAGCAGCTTGGGGGTACAGATGAACACTGAAGCTTTCTTT
TRBJ1-1	TRBV3-1/TRBV3-2	NA	TRBD1	CASSQGLRGQGRNTEAFF	TGTGCCAGCAGCCAAGGACTCCGGGGACAGGGAAGGAACACTGAAGCTTTCTTT
TRBJ1-5	TRBV15	NA	NA	CATSPRREDQPQHF	TGTGCCACCAGCCCCAGGAGGGAGGATCAGCCCCAGCATTTT
TRBJ2-3	TRBV4-3	NA	TRBD2	CASSQVYRTSGGTDTQYF	TGCGCCAGCAGCCAAGTGTATCGGACTAGCGGGGGTACAGATACGCAGTATTTT
TRBJ2-7	TRBV4-1	NA	NA	CASSQDTVGYEQYF	TGCGCCAGCAGCCAAGACACAGTGGGCTACGAGCAGTACTTC
TRBJ1-1	TRBV11-3	once	NA	CASSLGDKNTEAFF	TGTGCCAGCAGCTTAGGGGACAAGAACACTGAAGCTTTCTTT
TRBJ1-3	TRBV4-1	NA	NA	CASSQVGGGDTIYF	TGCGCCAGCAGCCAAGTTGGGGGGGGTGACACCATATATTTT
TRBJ2-2	TRBV19	once	NA	CASRTRNTGELFF	TGTGCCAGTAGAACTAGGAACACCGGGGAGCTGTTTTTT
TRBJ2-1	TRBV6-5	NA	NA	CASSYGGAEEPKKQFF	TGTGCCAGCAGTTACGGGGGGGCGGAGGAGCCGAAAAAGCAGTTCTTC
TRBJ2-3	TRBV6-1	NA	NA	CASSEIAAMADTQYF	TGTGCCAGCAGTGAAATAGCGGCGATGGCAGATACGCAGTATTTT
TRBJ1-1	TRBV11-2	NA	NA	CASSLRPETEAFF	TGTGCCAGCAGCTTACGCCCCGAGACTGAAGCTTTCTTT
TRBJ1-2	TRBV10-3	NA	NA	CAISGKTGWGYTF	TGTGCCATCAGTGGGAAAACAGGGTGGGGCTACACCTTC
TRBJ1-5	TRBV27	NA	TRBD1	CASSLLGGQRLGQPQHF	TGTGCCAGCAGTTTATTAGGGGGACAGAGACTCGGTCAGCCCCAGCATTTT
TRBJ1-5	TRBV2	NA	TRBD1	CASSDTGGLYRPQHF	TGTGCCAGCAGTGATACAGGGGGCCTCTACCGGCCCCAGCATTTT
TRBJ2-5	TRBV7-2	NA	NA	CASSLASYSGALETQYF	TGTGCCAGCAGCTTAGCTTCATACTCAGGGGCACTTGAGACCCAGTACTTC
TRBJ1-2	TRBV5-1	NA	NA	CASSALSGGTLGYTF	TGCGCCAGCAGCGCCCTTTCGGGGGGCACTTTAGGCTACACCTTC
TRBJ2-5	TRBV12-3/TRBV12-4	NA	TRBD1	CASRRQGGETQYF	TGTGCCAGCAGGAGACAGGGGGGAGAGACCCAGTACTTC
TRBJ2-2	TRBV7-2	NA	TRBD1	CASSLARQGAGGELFF	TGTGCCAGCAGCTTAGCGCGACAGGGGGCAGGCGGGGAGCTGTTTTTT
TRBJ2-2	TRBV4-1	NA	TRBD1	CASSQEQGANRELFF	TGCGCCAGCAGCCAGGAACAGGGGGCTAATAGGGAGCTGTTTTTT
TRBJ2-5	TRBV6-5	once	TRBD1	CASTTFGTGKETQYF	TGTGCCAGCACTACCTTCGGGACAGGGAAGGAGACCCAGTACTTC
TRBJ2-3	TRBV7-3	NA	NA	CASSSLTPTDTQYF	TGTGCCAGCAGCTCACTGACACCCACAGATACGCAGTATTTT
TRBJ2-2	TRBV4-3	NA	NA	CASSQEGGGLRDTGELFF	TGCGCCAGCAGCCAAGAAGGGGGGGGTTTGAGGGACACCGGGGAGCTGTTTTTT
TRBJ1-6	TRBV19	NA	NA	CASSQKKGNSPLHF	TGTGCCAGTTCCCAGAAGAAGGGGAATTCACCCCTCCACTTT
TRBJ1-6	TRBV30	NA	NA	CAWSTGSPLHF	TGTGCCTGGAGTACGGGTTCACCCCTCCACTTT
TRBJ1-3	TRBV25-1	NA	NA	CASTRTGAPSGNTIYF	TGTGCCAGCACCCGAACTGGAGCCCCCTCTGGAAACACCATATATTTT
TRBJ1-5	TRBV2	NA	NA	CASSGTQGTNSNQPQHF	TGTGCCAGCAGTGGAACCCAGGGGACTAATAGCAATCAGCCCCAGCATTTT
TRBJ2-7	TRBV7-9	NA	NA	CASSPPGDEQYF	TGTGCCAGCAGCCCCCCGGGGGACGAGCAGTACTTC
TRBJ1-6	TRBV6-2/TRBV6-3	NA	NA	CASSYAPGVGSPLHF	TGTGCCAGCAGTTACGCGCCAGGGGTAGGCTCACCCCTCCACTTT
TRBJ2-6	TRBV27	NA	NA	CASSLWASGANVLTF	TGTGCCAGCAGTTTATGGGCCTCTGGGGCCAACGTCCTGACTTTC
TRBJ1-2	TRBV19	NA	TRBD1	CASSSRRDRITIYGYTF	TGTGCCAGTAGTTCAAGGAGGGACAGGATAACGATTTATGGCTACACCTTC
TRBJ1-2	TRBV11-2	NA	NA	CASSLAGDNYGYTF	TGTGCCAGCAGCTTAGCAGGGGATAACTATGGCTACACCTTC
TRBJ1-3	TRBV5-1	NA	NA	CASSLQGVGNTIYF	TGCGCCAGCAGCTTGCAAGGGGTTGGAAACACCATATATTTT
TRBJ1-4	TRBV28	NA	TRBD1	CASSTTHRGPNEKLFF	TGTGCCAGCAGTACCACTCACAGGGGTCCCAATGAAAAACTGTTTTTT
TRBJ1-2	TRBV10-1	NA	NA	CASSESQSYGYTF	TGCGCCAGCAGTGAGTCCCAATCCTATGGCTACACCTTC
TRBJ1-2	TRBV20-1	NA	NA	CSAFSLYGYTF	TGCAGTGCTTTTAGTCTTTATGGCTACACCTTC
TRBJ2-2	TRBV5-4	NA	TRBD1	CASRDPGQGNTGELFF	TGTGCCAGCAGGGACCCGGGACAGGGGAACACCGGGGAGCTGTTTTTT
TRBJ1-3	TRBV7-9	NA	TRBD1	CASRSRQGSGNTIYF	TGTGCCAGCAGGTCGAGACAGGGAAGTGGAAACACCATATATTTT
TRBJ2-5	TRBV7-9	few	NA	CASSLAGRKETQYF	TGTGCCAGCAGCTTAGCGGGGAGAAAAGAGACCCAGTACTTC
TRBJ2-7	TRBV6-5	NA	NA	CASRTAGSPFEQYF	TGTGCCAGCCGCACCGCGGGCTCGCCCTTCGAGCAGTACTTC
TRBJ1-4	TRBV14	once	NA	CASSQVGGKLFF	TGTGCCAGCAGCCAAGTTGGGGGGAAACTGTTTTTT
TRBJ2-7	TRBV6-2/TRBV6-3	NA	TRBD2	CASSRRRTSGSYEQYF	TGTGCCAGCAGTCGTCGCAGGACTAGCGGTTCCTACGAGCAGTACTTC
TRBJ2-1	TRBV29-1	once	NA	CSATESSYNEQFF	TGCAGCGCAACAGAGAGCTCCTACAATGAGCAGTTCTTC
TRBJ2-1	TRBV7-2	NA	NA	CASSLGGQNYNEQFF	TGTGCCAGCAGCTTAGGCGGACAGAACTACAATGAGCAGTTCTTC
TRBJ1-1	TRBV7-8	NA	NA	CASSQGLWTEAFF	TGTGCCAGCAGCCAGGGGCTATGGACTGAAGCTTTCTTT
TRBJ1-3	TRBV20-1	NA	NA	CSASSRSGNTIYF	TGCAGTGCTAGTTCCAGGTCTGGAAACACCATATATTTT
TRBJ1-2	TRBV27	NA	TRBD1	CASSLNRGGYGYTF	TGTGCCAGCAGTTTAAACAGGGGAGGATATGGCTACACCTTC
TRBJ2-1	TRBV28	NA	NA	CASARNEQFF	TGTGCCAGCGCCCGGAATGAGCAGTTCTTC
TRBJ2-2	TRBV9	NA	NA	CASSPGLPGPPGELFF	TGTGCCAGCAGCCCAGGACTCCCCGGCCCTCCCGGGGAGCTGTTTTTT
TRBJ1-2	TRBV19	NA	NA	CASSMSGNYGYTF	TGTGCCAGTAGTATGTCAGGGAACTATGGCTACACCTTC
TRBJ2-7	TRBV28	once	NA	CASSSGSYEQYF	TGTGCCAGCAGCTCGGGGTCCTACGAGCAGTACTTC
TRBJ2-7	TRBV11-2	NA	NA	CASSLERVAEQYF	TGTGCCAGCAGCTTAGAACGGGTTGCCGAGCAGTACTTC